These T cell receptor beta chains were read from a single sample in a study of brain T cells in children with intractable seizures. Assay used: immunoSEQ multiplex PCR; TCRdb lists only in-frame clones, some missing. The sample holds 340,000 or so clones, about 94% seen once. The sample consisted of peripheral blood, taken 4 to 5 months after surgery. These receptors were collected from a boy younger than two with tuberous sclerosis and intractable seizures. Both conserved end residues are part of each CDR3. The D gene is left open where the match is weak. Size is omitted from some rows. Given values are once, few, many or a class for expanded clones.

TRBJ2-7	-	-	TRBV14	CASSQDRLGQRGEREQYF	TGTGCCAGCAGCCAAGATCGCCTGGGACAGAGGGGGGAGAGGGAGCAGTACTTC
TRBJ1-1	-	-	TRBV11-2	CASSLDRVGGGLNTEAFF	TGTGCCAGCAGCTTAGATCGCGTCGGAGGGGGTTTGAACACTGAAGCTTTCTTT
TRBJ2-7	TRBD1	-	TRBV5-1	CASSLRGRAPQAYEQYF	TGCGCCAGCAGCTTAAGGGGGCGGGCACCCCAAGCCTACGAGCAGTACTTC
TRBJ2-1	TRBD2	-	TRBV2	CASSEARGNEQFF	TGTGCCAGCAGTGAAGCGCGGGGGAATGAGCAGTTCTTC
TRBJ1-2	TRBD1	-	TRBV19	CASTPGTGGIDYTF	TGTGCCAGTACCCCAGGGACAGGGGGTATTGACTACACCTTC
TRBJ2-1	TRBD2	once	TRBV7-9	CASSFWLAGIGNEQFF	TGTGCCAGCAGCTTTTGGCTAGCGGGGATCGGTAATGAGCAGTTCTTC
TRBJ2-4	TRBD2	-	TRBV10-3	CAILAGLILSQYF	TGTGCCATCTTAGCGGGGTTAATTCTGTCTCAGTACTTC
TRBJ2-5	-	-	TRBV5-6	CASSLAQKETQYF	TGTGCCAGCAGCTTGGCCCAGAAAGAGACCCAGTACTTC
TRBJ2-5	TRBD2	-	TRBV15	CATSFERGGLGETQYF	TGTGCCACCAGCTTCGAACGAGGGGGACTAGGTGAGACCCAGTACTTC
TRBJ2-7	-	once	TRBV11-2	CASSFRGPGAYEQYF	TGTGCCAGCAGCTTTCGTGGACCCGGGGCCTACGAGCAGTACTTC
TRBJ2-5	TRBD1	-	TRBV10-1	CASSGQGEETQYF	TGCGCCAGCAGTGGACAGGGGGAAGAGACCCAGTACTTC
TRBJ1-2	-	-	TRBV15	CATSREDGKISGYTF	TGTGCCACCAGCAGGGAGGATGGGAAAATCTCGGGCTACACCTTC
TRBJ2-5	-	-	TRBV19	CASSDRYQETQYF	TGTGCCAGTAGTGACCGGTACCAAGAGACCCAGTACTTC
TRBJ2-1	TRBD1	-	TRBV7-3	CASSPAPWTGNNEQLF	TGTGCCAGCAGCCCGGCGCCATGGACAGGCAACAATGAGCAGCTCTTC
TRBJ2-5	-	-	TRBV19	CASSEDSGRTETQYF	TGTGCCAGTAGTGAAGACTCCGGACGGACAGAGACCCAGTACTTC
TRBJ2-3	TRBD1	-	TRBV7-8	CASTQRGPSTDTQYF	TGTGCCAGCACCCAGAGGGGGCCTAGCACAGATACGCAGTATTTT
TRBJ2-5	TRBD2	once	TRBV9	CASSPAAGGDQETQYF	TGTGCCAGCAGCCCAGCAGCGGGAGGGGACCAAGAGACCCAGTACTTC
TRBJ2-6	-	-	TRBV24-1	CATSDSRDSGANVLTF	TGTGCCACCAGTGACTCCAGGGATTCTGGGGCCAACGTCCTGACTTTC
TRBJ2-7	-	-	TRBV7-6	CASSLAHGISYEQYF	TGTGCCAGCAGCTTAGCGCACGGGATTTCCTACGAGCAGTACTTC
TRBJ2-6	TRBD2	-	TRBV4-1	CASSQDSGGRALHSGANVLTF	TGCGCCAGCAGCCAAGATTCGGGCGGGAGGGCCCTCCACTCTGGGGCCAACGTCCTGACTTTC
TRBJ1-2	-	-	TRBV6-5	CASRRNRGFAGYTF	TGTGCCAGCAGAAGGAATCGGGGGTTCGCTGGCTACACCTTC
TRBJ2-5	-	-	TRBV9	CASSRGASAQETQYF	TGTGCCAGCAGCAGGGGGGCTAGCGCCCAAGAGACCCAGTACTTC
TRBJ2-7	TRBD2	few	TRBV14	CASSPPGLGVYEQYF	TGTGCCAGCAGCCCCCCGGGACTAGGAGTCTACGAGCAGTACTTC
TRBJ1-3	-	once	TRBV5-1	CASSLGGNAGNTIYF	TGCGCCAGCAGCTTGGGGGGAAACGCTGGAAACACCATATATTTT
TRBJ2-7	TRBD1	-	TRBV7-2	CASRAGTGTYEQYF	TGTGCCAGCAGGGCCGGGACAGGAACCTACGAGCAGTACTTC
TRBJ2-7	-	-	TRBV7-9	CASSPSGAYEQYF	TGTGCCAGCAGCCCCTCGGGGGCCTACGAGCAGTACTTC
TRBJ2-5	-	-	TRBV11-1	CASSRAGTQETQYF	TGTGCCAGCAGCAGGGCAGGGACTCAAGAGACCCAGTACTTC
TRBJ1-2	TRBD1	once	TRBV9	CASSLGQGRFGYGYTF	TGTGCCAGCAGCCTCGGACAGGGTCGATTTGGATATGGCTACACCTTC
TRBJ1-6	-	-	TRBV5-6	CTSSLGRKSPLHF	TGTACCAGCAGCTTGGGGAGAAAATCACCCCTCCACTTT
TRBJ2-3	-	-	TRBV5-4	CASSLKFEKTVDTQYF	TGTGCCAGCAGCTTGAAATTCGAGAAAACGGTGGATACGCAGTATTTT
TRBJ2-3	TRBD2	-	TRBV3-1/TRBV3-2	CASSQEAVAGGPGDTQYF	TGTGCCAGCAGCCAAGAGGCCGTAGCGGGGGGGCCTGGAGATACGCAGTATTTT
TRBJ1-2	-	-	TRBV7-9	CATSTVHFNYGYTF	TGTGCCACCAGCACGGTACACTTTAACTATGGCTACACCTTC
TRBJ1-6	-	-	TRBV5-1	CASSSTPRKLFSYNSPLHF	TGCGCCAGCAGCTCAACTCCGCGAAAGCTGTTCTCCTATAATTCACCCCTCCACTTT
TRBJ1-2	TRBD1	-	TRBV3-1/TRBV3-2	CASSQGVGRGRYGYTF	TGTGCCAGCAGCCAAGGGGTGGGCAGGGGGCGATATGGCTACACCTTC
TRBJ2-5	-	-	TRBV18	CASSPIRSDQETQYF	TGTGCCAGCTCACCAATTAGATCGGACCAAGAGACCCAGTACTTC
TRBJ1-5	-	-	TRBV2	CASEHRERNQPQHF	TGTGCCAGCGAACACAGGGAACGCAATCAGCCCCAGCATTTT
TRBJ2-5	-	-	TRBV5-1	CASSLGEETQYF	TGCGCCAGCAGTTTAGGGGAAGAGACCCAGTACTTC
TRBJ2-3	TRBD2	-	TRBV27	CASSPRLAGGDTQYF	TGTGCCAGCAGTCCAAGACTAGCGGGAGGAGATACGCAGTATTTT
TRBJ1-2	TRBD1	-	TRBV24-1	CATSDGTGRLSGYTF	TGTGCCACCAGTGATGGGACAGGGAGGTTGAGTGGCTACACCTTC
TRBJ2-4	TRBD2	-	TRBV9	CASSSGTSGGLAKNIQYF	TGTGCCAGCAGCTCCGGGACTAGCGGGGGCCTAGCCAAAAACATTCAGTACTTC
TRBJ1-1	-	-	TRBV2	CATHKQGIKSEAFF	TGTGCCACCCACAAACAGGGAATAAAGTCTGAAGCTTTCTTT
TRBJ1-1	TRBD1	-	TRBV6-6	CASSPRGTENTEAFF	TGTGCCAGCAGTCCCCGGGGGACAGAGAACACTGAAGCTTTCTTT
TRBJ2-1	TRBD2	-	TRBV4-1	CASSHPQGGRYNNEQFF	TGCGCCAGCAGCCACCCCCAGGGCGGGAGGTACAACAATGAGCAGTTCTTC
TRBJ2-7	-	-	TRBV19	CASSNIVVSEQYF	TGTGCCAGTAGCAACATTGTGGTCAGCGAGCAGTACTTC
TRBJ1-1	-	few	TRBV7-9	CASTHSGGNTEAFF	TGTGCCAGCACACATTCGGGCGGGAACACTGAAGCTTTCTTT
TRBJ2-3	TRBD2	-	TRBV24-1	CATSDPPGLAPKQYF	TGTGCCACCAGTGATCCCCCGGGACTAGCACCCAAGCAGTATTTT
TRBJ2-2	TRBD2	-	TRBV18	CASSPAGGDLAGELFF	TGTGCCAGCTCACCAGCCGGGGGGGATCTCGCCGGGGAGCTGTTTTTT
TRBJ2-3	TRBD2	-	TRBV4-1	CASSQDTSGSLGTDTQYF	TGCGCCAGCAGCCAAGATACTAGCGGGAGTCTGGGCACAGATACGCAGTATTTT
TRBJ2-3	-	-	TRBV2	CASSEAASASTDTQYF	TGTGCCAGCAGTGAAGCCGCTTCGGCGAGCACAGATACGCAGTATTTT
TRBJ1-1	-	-	TRBV30	CAWSWGDTEAFF	TGTGCCTGGAGTTGGGGGGACACTGAAGCTTTCTTT